This entry lists 10 T cell receptor beta chains sequenced from one sample in a study of response to subunit inactivated influenza vaccine listed by TCRdb under 2018. Libraries were constructed by RT-PCR. TCRdb records Illumina HiSeq 2500 as the sequencer. TCRdb trimmed the raw reads at Q25, called clones with MiXCR and kept productive beta chains. Rows are combined by CDR3 protein, so each entry shows the most common genes and DNA. This sample holds about 650,000 distinct CDR3 sequences; less than 20% were observed only once. Clones ranked in the top ten supply approximately 10% of the sample. The starting material was PBMCs from blood, obtained about 13 days after vaccination. These receptors originate from a man aged 50-60 years who received an inactivated influenza vaccine. Donor details come from another sample of the same person, matched by shared clones.

Ten or more counts support this clonotype. The V gene is TRBV12-3 or TRBV12-4, the J gene TRBJ2-7; 7 nucleotides agree with TRBD1. V gave up 6 bases and J gave up 7 bases; unmatched junction bases: 6. The CDR3 contains 12 residues. The CDR3 reads CASSYHRGEQYF. CDR3 DNA sequence: TGTGCCAGCAGCTACCACAGGGGTGAGCAGTACTTC.

This clonotype was seen a few times. The chain employs TRBV20-1 and TRBJ2-3; D gene ambiguous. CDR3 length equals 13 residues. Trimming pared 5 bases from V and 1 base from J, leaving 10 bases between. The germline gives CDR1 DFQATT, CDR2 SNEGSKA (reference sequence). CDR3 nucleotides: TGCAGTGCTCCGAGGACCCGCACAGATACGCAGTATTTT. Its translation is CSAPRTRTDTQYF.

The CDR3 DNA follows: TGCGCCAGCAGCTCCCGTCAAGGGGGTGGCGAGCAGTACTTC. Its protein is CASSSRQGGGEQYF. V usage is TRBV5-1 and J usage is TRBJ2-7, with a weak D call TRBD1 (6 bases). Germline V lookup: CDR1 SGHRS, CDR2 YFSETQ. Deletions cut 3 bases from V and 6 bases from J, with 16 bases between. The CDR3 runs to 14 residues.

This clonotype was counted between two and nine times. The chain has TRBV18 and TRBJ1-6; D gene unclear. CDR3 size: 14 residues. CDR1 and CDR2 (germline): KGHSH, LQKENI. V lost 3 bases to trimming and J lost 6 bases, with 9 bases between them. CDR3 residues: CASSPQQANSPLHF. The CDR3 DNA follows: TGTGCCAGCTCACCGCAGCAGGCTAATTCACCCCTCCACTTT.

This clonotype was observed a few times. The rearrangement links TRBV5-1 to TRBJ2-1; D not certain. Trimming took 0 bases from V and 7 from J, leaving 11 bases between them. Germline CDR1 is SGHRS and CDR2 is YFSETQ. The CDR3 is made up of 14 amino acids. The DNA for the CDR3 is TGCGCCAGCAGCTTGGAAGGGTATGATAATGAGCAGTTCTTC. It specifies CASSLEGYDNEQFF. Supplemented by reference TRBV5-1 and TRBJ2-1, the full variable domain reads KAGVTQTPRYLIKTRGQQVTLSCSPISGHRSVSWYQQTPGQGLQFLFEYFSETQRNKGNFPGRFSGRQFSNSRSEMNVSTLELGDSALYLCASSLEGYDNEQFFGPGTRLTVL.

This clonotype turned up a few times. V is TRBV2 and J is TRBJ1-5; no clear D. The germline CDR1 and CDR2 sequences are SNHLY and FYNNEI. The V end lost 7 bases, the J end lost 7 bases, and 20 bases lay between the germline ends. The CDR3 covers 15 residues. The CDR3 DNA follows: TGTGCCAGCAAAGAGACCGCGACCTCTGGGCAGCCCCAGCATTTT. Amino acid sequence: CASKETATSGQPQHF.

This clonotype came up a few times. The chain uses TRBV20-1 and TRBJ2-2, with D possibly TRBD2 on 6 matching bases. This CDR3 contains 14 residues. Germline CDR1 is DFQATT and CDR2 is SNEGSKA (reference sequence). V shed 3 bases and J shed 4 bases, with 12 bases lying between them. The CDR3 protein is CSASWGDLTGELFF. In nucleotides, the CDR3 is TGCAGTGCTAGTTGGGGGGACCTCACCGGGGAGCTGTTTTTT.

The CDR3 coding sequence is TGTGCCTCAAGCCCTAGCCCGAGCACAGATACGCAGTATTTT. As protein: CASSPSPSTDTQYF. The chain combines TRBV28 with TRBJ2-3; possible D gene TRBD2, 5 bases. V dropped 11 bases and J dropped 0 bases, with 15 bases sitting between them. Germline loops: CDR1 MDHEN, CDR2 SYDVKM. This CDR3 comprises 14 residues.

As for this clonotype: At one end the junction does not follow the germline gene, possibly because of a read error. The chain recombines TRBV15 with TRBJ2-1; TRBD2 might be the D (7 bases). Looked up from germline, CDR1 is LNHNV and CDR2 is YYDKDF (reference sequence). The CDR3 length is 15 residues. CDR3 protein: CSTSRARGADNEQFF. For the CDR3, the DNA is TGTTCCACCAGCAGAGCACGGGGGGCCGACAATGAGCAGTTCTTC.

V is TRBV29-1 and J is TRBJ2-7, with TRBD2 as a possible D gene (6 bases). The germline gives CDR1 SQVTM, CDR2 ANQGSEA. This CDR3 is 12 amino acids long. Trimming took 7 bases from V and 2 from J, leaving 12 bases between them. CDR3 DNA: TGCAGCGCCGGGGAGGTACCCTACGAGCAGTACTTC. Its protein is CSAGEVPYEQYF.